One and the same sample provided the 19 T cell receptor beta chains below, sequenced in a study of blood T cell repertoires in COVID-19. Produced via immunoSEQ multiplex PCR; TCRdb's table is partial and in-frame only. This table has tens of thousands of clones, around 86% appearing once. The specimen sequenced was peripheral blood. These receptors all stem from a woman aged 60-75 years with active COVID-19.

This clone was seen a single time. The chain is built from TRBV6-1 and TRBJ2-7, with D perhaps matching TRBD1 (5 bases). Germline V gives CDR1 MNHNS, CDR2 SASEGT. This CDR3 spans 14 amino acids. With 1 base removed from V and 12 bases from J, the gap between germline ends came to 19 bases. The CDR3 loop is CASSEDLVRQKGYF. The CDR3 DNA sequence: TGTGCCAGCAGTGAAGACCTCGTTAGACAGAAGGGGTACTTC.

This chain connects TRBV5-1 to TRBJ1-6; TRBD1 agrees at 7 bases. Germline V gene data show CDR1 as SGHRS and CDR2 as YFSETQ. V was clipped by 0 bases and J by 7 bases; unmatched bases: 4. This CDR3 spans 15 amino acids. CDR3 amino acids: CASSLEGQTNSPLHF. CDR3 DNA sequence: TGCGCCAGCAGCTTGGAGGGACAGACAAATTCACCCCTCCACTTT.

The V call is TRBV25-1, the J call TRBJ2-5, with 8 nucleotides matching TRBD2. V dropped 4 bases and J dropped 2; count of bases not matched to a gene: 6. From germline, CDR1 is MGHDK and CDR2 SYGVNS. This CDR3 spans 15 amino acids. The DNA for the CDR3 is TGTGCCAGCAGTGGAGCGGGAGCCGCACAAGAGACCCAGTACTTC. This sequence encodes CASSGAGAAQETQYF.

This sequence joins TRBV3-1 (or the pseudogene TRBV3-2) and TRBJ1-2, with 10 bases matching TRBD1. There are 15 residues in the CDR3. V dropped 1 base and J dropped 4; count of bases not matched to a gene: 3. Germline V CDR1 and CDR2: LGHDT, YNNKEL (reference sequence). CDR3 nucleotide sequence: TGTGCCAGCAGCCAAGGGGACAGGGGCGGCTATGGCTACACCTTC. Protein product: CASSQGDRGGYGYTF.

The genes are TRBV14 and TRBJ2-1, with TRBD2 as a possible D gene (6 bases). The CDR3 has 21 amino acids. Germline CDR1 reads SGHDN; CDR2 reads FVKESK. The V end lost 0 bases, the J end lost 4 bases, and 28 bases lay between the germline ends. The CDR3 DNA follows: TGTGCCAGCAGCCAAGAGATAGGAGGGAGCCTTAAGGTTCCCCTTTACAATGAGCAGTTCTTC. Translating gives CASSQEIGGSLKVPLYNEQFF.

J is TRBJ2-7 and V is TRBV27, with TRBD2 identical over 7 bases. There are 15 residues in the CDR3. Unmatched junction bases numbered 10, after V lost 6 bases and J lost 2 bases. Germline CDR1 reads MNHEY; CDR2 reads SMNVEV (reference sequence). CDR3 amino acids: CASRMTSQSPYEQYF. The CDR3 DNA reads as TGTGCCAGCAGGATGACTAGCCAAAGCCCCTACGAGCAGTACTTC.

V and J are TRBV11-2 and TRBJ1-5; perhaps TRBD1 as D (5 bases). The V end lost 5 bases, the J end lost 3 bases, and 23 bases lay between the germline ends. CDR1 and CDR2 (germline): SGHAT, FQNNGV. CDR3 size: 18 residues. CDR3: CASSPRIGGGRDNQPQHF. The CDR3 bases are TGTGCCAGCAGCCCCCGCATCGGCGGGGGTAGGGACAATCAGCCCCAGCATTTT.

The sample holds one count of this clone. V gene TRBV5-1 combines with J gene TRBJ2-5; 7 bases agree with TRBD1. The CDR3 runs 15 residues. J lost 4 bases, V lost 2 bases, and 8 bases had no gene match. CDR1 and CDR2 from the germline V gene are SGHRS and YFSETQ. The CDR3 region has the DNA TGCGCCAGCAGCTTACCACAGGGGTCTGGAGAGACCCAGTACTTC. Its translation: CASSLPQGSGETQYF.

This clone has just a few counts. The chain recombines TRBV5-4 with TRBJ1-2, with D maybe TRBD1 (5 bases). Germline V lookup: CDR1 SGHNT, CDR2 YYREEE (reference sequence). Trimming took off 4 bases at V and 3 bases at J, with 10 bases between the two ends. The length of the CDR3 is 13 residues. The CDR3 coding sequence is TGTGCCAGCAGCCGCACAGGAGACTATGGCTACACCTTC. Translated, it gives CASSRTGDYGYTF.

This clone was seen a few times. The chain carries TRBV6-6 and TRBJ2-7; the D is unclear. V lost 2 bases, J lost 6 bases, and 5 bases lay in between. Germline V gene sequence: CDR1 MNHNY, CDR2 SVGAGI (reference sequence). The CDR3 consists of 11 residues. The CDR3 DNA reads TGTGCCAGCAGTTACAATAGCGAGCAGTACTTC. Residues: CASSYNSEQYF.

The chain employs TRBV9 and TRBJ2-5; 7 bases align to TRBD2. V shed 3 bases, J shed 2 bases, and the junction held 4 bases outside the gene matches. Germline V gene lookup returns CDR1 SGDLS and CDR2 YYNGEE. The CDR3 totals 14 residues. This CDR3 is CASSGSGTQETQYF. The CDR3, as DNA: TGTGCCAGCAGCGGGAGCGGGACTCAAGAGACCCAGTACTTC.

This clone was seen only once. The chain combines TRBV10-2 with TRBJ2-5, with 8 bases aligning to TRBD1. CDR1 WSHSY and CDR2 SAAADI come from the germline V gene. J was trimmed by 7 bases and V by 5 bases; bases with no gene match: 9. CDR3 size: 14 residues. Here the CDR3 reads CASSPDRVGGTQYF. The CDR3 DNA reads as TGCGCCAGCAGTCCGGACAGGGTTGGCGGGACCCAGTACTTC.

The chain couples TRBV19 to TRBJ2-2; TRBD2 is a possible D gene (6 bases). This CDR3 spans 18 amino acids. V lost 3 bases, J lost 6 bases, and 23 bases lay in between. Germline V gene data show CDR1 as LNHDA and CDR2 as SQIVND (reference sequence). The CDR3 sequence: CASSITPAEAGLPGELFF. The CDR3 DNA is TGTGCCAGTAGTATTACCCCTGCAGAAGCGGGTCTACCCGGGGAGCTGTTTTTT.

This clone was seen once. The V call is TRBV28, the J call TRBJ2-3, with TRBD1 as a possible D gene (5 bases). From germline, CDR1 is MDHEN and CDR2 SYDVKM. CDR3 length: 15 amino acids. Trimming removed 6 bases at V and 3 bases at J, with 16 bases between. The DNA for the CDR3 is TGTGCCAGCAGAGGCCAGGGTGTGTTGACAGATACGCAGTATTTT. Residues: CASRGQGVLTDTQYF.

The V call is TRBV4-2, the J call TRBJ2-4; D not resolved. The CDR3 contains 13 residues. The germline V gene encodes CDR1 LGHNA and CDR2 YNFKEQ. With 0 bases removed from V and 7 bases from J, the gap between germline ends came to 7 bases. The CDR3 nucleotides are TGTGCCAGCAGCCAAGATAGCAAGAACATTCAGTACTTC. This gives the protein CASSQDSKNIQYF.

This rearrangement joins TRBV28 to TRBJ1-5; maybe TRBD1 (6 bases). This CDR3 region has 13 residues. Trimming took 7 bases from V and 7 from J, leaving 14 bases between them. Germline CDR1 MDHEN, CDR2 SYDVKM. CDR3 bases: TGTGCCAGCAACACAGGGTTGTACCAGCCCCAGCATTTT. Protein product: CASNTGLYQPQHF.

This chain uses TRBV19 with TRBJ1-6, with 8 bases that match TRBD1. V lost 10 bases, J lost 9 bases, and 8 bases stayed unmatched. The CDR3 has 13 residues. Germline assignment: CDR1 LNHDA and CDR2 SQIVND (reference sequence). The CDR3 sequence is CATHQGASSPLHF. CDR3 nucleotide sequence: TGTGCCACCCATCAGGGGGCAAGTTCACCCCTCCACTTT.

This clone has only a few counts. CDR3 region: CASTKQELNTEAFF. The CDR3 DNA follows: TGCGCCAGCACCAAACAGGAGTTGAACACTGAAGCTTTCTTT. V and J are TRBV5-1 and TRBJ1-1; TRBD1 might be the D (5 bases). Germline V gene data show CDR1 as SGHRS and CDR2 as YFSETQ. This CDR3 region has 14 residues. V shed 6 bases and J shed 0 bases, with 12 bases lying between them.

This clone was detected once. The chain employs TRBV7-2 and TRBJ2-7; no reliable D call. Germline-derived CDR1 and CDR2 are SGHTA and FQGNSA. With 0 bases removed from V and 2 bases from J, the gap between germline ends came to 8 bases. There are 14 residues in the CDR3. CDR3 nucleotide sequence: TGTGCCAGCAGCTTAGCCCGACTGGCCTACGAGCAGTACTTC. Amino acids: CASSLARLAYEQYF.